This T cell receptor (beta chain) was captured in a study of response to subunit inactivated influenza vaccine. The V gene's germline CDR1 is MNHEY and CDR2 SVGEGT. The CDR3 length is 16 residues. V was pared by 4 bases and J by 5 bases, with 18 bases between. A single record per CDR3 protein comes from TCRdb applying MiXCR to the RT-PCR reads. This table holds fewer than 800,000 distinct CDR3 sequences, around 16% found once. The sample consisted of PBMCs from blood, taken about 12 days after vaccination. This sequence was found in a man in his fifties or sixties who received an inactivated influenza vaccine. V usage is TRBV6-2 or TRBV6-3 and J usage is TRBJ2-4; TRBD2 might be the D (5 bases). The CDR3 bases are TGTGCCAGCAGTTCGTGGGAGACCCCTTACCAAAACATTCAGTACTTC. Its translation: CASSSWETPYQNIQYF.